This entry is about one T cell receptor (beta chain). This sample was taken from a study of T-cell reconstitution after alpha-beta-depleted transplantation in children. The CDR3 totals 12 residues. The V segment lost 6 bases and the J segment 6 bases; nucleotides outside the gene matches: 4. Per the germline V gene, CDR1 is ENHRY and CDR2 is SYGVKD. For TCRbeta, the library was prepared with unique molecular identifiers. TCRdb independently ran MiXCR on the PCR reads; one entry per CDR3 protein. The sample lists approximately 250,000 distinct CDR3 sequences, roughly a quarter seen once, with 2% to 3% in the top ten.

This material consisted of PBMCs, taken before TCRalphabeta/CD19-depleted stem cell transplant. The sequence was collected from a girl under 10 years old with Fanconi anemia, due to receive a stem cell transplant. This chain joins TRBV10-3 and TRBJ1-2; 7 bases agree with TRBD1. The CDR3 loop is CAISRQGDGYTF. CDR3 DNA sequence: TGTGCCATCAGCAGACAGGGCGATGGCTACACCTTC.